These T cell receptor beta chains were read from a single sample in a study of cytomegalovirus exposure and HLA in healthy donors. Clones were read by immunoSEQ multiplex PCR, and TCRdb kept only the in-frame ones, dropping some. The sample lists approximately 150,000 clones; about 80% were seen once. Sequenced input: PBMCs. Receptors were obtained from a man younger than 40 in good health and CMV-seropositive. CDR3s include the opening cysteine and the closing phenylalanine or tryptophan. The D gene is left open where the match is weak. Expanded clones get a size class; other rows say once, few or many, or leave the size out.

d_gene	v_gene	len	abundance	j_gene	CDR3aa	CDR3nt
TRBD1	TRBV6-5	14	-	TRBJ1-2	CASSTRTGPRGYTF	TGTGCCAGCAGTACCCGGACAGGGCCTCGCGGCTACACCTTC
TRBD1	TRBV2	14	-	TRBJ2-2	CASSVTGDPGELFF	TGTGCCAGCAGTGTGACAGGGGATCCCGGGGAGCTGTTTTTT
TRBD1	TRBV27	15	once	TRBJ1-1	CASSLYRQGASEAFF	TGTGCCAGCAGTTTGTACCGACAGGGGGCTTCTGAAGCTTTCTTT
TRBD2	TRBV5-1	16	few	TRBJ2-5	CASSRGLAGVQETQYF	TGCGCCAGCAGCCGCGGACTAGCGGGAGTACAAGAGACCCAGTACTTC
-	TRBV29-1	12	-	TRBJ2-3	CSVVVGADTQYF	TGCAGCGTTGTTGTAGGGGCAGATACGCAGTATTTT
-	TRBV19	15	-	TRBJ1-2	CASSPQWGANYGYTF	TGTGCCAGTAGTCCTCAGTGGGGAGCTAACTATGGCTACACCTTC
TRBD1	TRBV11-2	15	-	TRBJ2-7	CASSLQGQGALEQYF	TGTGCCAGCAGCTTACAGGGACAGGGGGCCCTCGAGCAGTACTTC
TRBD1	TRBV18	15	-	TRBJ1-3	CASSPPGQPGNTIYF	TGTGCCAGCTCACCACCGGGACAGCCTGGAAACACCATATATTTT
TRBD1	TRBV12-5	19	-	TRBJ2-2	CASRPHPLTGVYGTGELFF	TGTGCTAGTAGACCCCATCCTCTCACAGGGGTTTATGGCACCGGGGAGCTGTTTTTT
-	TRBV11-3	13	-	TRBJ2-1	CASSTRGVNEQFF	TGTGCCAGCAGCACGCGAGGAGTGAATGAGCAGTTCTTC
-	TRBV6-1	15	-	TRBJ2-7	CASSETGGSSYEQYF	TGTGCCAGCAGTGAAACGGGGGGCTCGTCCTACGAGCAGTACTTC
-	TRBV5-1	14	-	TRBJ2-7	CASSLEGEAYEQYF	TGCGCCAGCAGCTTGGAAGGGGAGGCCTACGAGCAGTACTTC
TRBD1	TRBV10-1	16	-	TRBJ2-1	CASSELAGQVYNEQFF	TGCGCCAGCAGTGAGTTGGCGGGACAGGTCTACAATGAGCAGTTCTTC
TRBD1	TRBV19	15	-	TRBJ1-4	CASSISGTGGEKLFF	TGTGCCAGTAGTATCTCCGGGACAGGGGGTGAAAAACTGTTTTTT
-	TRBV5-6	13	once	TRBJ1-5	CASSLGRNQPQHF	TGTGCCAGCAGCTTGGGCAGGAATCAGCCCCAGCATTTT
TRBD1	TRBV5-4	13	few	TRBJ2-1	CASTHRGYNEQFF	TGTGCCAGCACCCACAGGGGGTACAATGAGCAGTTCTTC
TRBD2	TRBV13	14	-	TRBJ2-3	CASRPGGLPDTQYF	TGTGCCAGCAGGCCCGGGGGACTACCCGATACGCAGTATTTT
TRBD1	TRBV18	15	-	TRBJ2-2	CASSSTGADTGELFF	TGTGCCAGCTCATCGACAGGGGCGGACACCGGGGAGCTGTTTTTT
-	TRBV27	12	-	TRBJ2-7	CASSPTVHEQYF	TGTGCCAGCAGTCCCACTGTCCACGAGCAGTACTTC
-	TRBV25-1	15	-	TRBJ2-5	CASSDYRAEQETQYF	TGTGCCAGCAGTGATTACAGGGCTGAGCAAGAGACCCAGTACTTC
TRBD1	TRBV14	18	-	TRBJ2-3	CASSQELPGTGMTDTQYF	TGTGCCAGCAGCCAAGAACTCCCCGGGACAGGGATGACAGATACGCAGTATTTT
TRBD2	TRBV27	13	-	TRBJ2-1	CASSSGGPSGQFF	TGTGCCAGCAGTTCGGGAGGGCCCTCGGGGCAGTTCTTC
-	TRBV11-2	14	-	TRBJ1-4	CASSLRGGEEKLFF	TGTGCCAGCAGCTTACGCGGGGGAGAAGAAAAACTGTTTTTT
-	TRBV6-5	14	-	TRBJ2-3	CASSYRGGTDTQYF	TGTGCCAGCAGCTACAGGGGAGGGACAGATACGCAGTATTTT
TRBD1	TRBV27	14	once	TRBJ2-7	CASSSGTGDYEQYF	TGTGCCAGCAGTTCTGGGACAGGGGACTACGAGCAGTACTTC
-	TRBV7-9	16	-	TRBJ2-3	CASSATRMRNTDTQYF	TGTGCCAGCAGCGCAACCAGGATGAGAAACACAGATACGCAGTATTTT
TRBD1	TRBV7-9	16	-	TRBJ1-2	CASSATGQPLNYGYTF	TGTGCCAGCAGCGCGACGGGACAGCCCCTTAACTATGGCTACACCTTC
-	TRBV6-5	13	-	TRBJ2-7	CASTRDKTYEQYF	TGTGCCAGCACACGGGACAAAACCTACGAGCAGTACTTC
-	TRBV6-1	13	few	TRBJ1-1	CASKWGVNTEAFF	TGTGCCAGCAAGTGGGGGGTGAACACTGAAGCTTTCTTT
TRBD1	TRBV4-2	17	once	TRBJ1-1	CASSPRRQGIMNTEAFF	TGTGCCAGCAGCCCCCGTCGACAGGGGATAATGAACACTGAAGCTTTCTTT
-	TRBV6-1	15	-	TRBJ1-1	CASSEDLHSITEAFF	TGTGCCAGCAGTGAAGATTTGCACAGTATCACTGAAGCTTTCTTT
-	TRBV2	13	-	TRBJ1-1	CASRKEGNTEAFF	TGTGCCAGCAGGAAGGAGGGGAACACTGAAGCTTTCTTT
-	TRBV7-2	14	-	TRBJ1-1	CASSPNRLNTEAFF	TGTGCCAGCAGCCCGAACAGGTTGAACACTGAAGCTTTCTTT
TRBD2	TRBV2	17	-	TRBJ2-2	CASHLSGAGVYTGELFF	TGTGCCAGCCACCTCTCTGGAGCGGGAGTTTACACCGGGGAGCTGTTTTTT
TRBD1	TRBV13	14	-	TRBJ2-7	CASSSRDRAYEQYF	TGTGCCAGCAGCTCCCGGGACAGGGCCTACGAGCAGTACTTC
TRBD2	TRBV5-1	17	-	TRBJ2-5	CASSSLLAGGREETQYF	TGCGCCAGCAGCTCCTTACTAGCGGGAGGGAGGGAAGAGACCCAGTACTTC
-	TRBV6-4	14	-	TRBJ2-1	CASSVATGGGEQFF	TGTGCCAGCAGTGTCGCCACGGGGGGCGGTGAGCAGTTCTTC
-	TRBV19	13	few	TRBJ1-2	CASSISGGYGYTF	TGTGCCAGTAGTATATCCGGTGGCTATGGCTACACCTTC
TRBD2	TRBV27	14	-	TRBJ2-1	CASREREGYNEQFF	TGTGCCAGCAGGGAGCGGGAGGGGTACAATGAGCAGTTCTTC
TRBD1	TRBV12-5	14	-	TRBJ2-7	CASGLGQGSYEQYF	TGTGCTAGTGGTCTCGGACAGGGTTCCTACGAGCAGTACTTC
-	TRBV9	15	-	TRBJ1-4	CASSVSLQANEKLFF	TGTGCCAGCAGCGTATCACTTCAGGCTAATGAAAAACTGTTTTTT
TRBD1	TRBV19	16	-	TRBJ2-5	CASSGSGGALLETQYF	TGTGCCAGTAGTGGATCAGGGGGCGCATTATTAGAGACCCAGTACTTC
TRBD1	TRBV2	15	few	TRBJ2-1	CASSSQGSSYNEQFF	TGTGCCAGCAGTTCACAGGGGAGCTCCTACAATGAGCAGTTCTTC
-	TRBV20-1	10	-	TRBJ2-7	CSAGVREQYF	TGCAGTGCTGGAGTGAGGGAGCAGTACTTC
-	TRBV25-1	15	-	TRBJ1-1	CASRDSGILNTEAFF	TGTGCCAGCAGAGATTCCGGGATCCTGAACACTGAAGCTTTCTTT
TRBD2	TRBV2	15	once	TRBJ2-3	CASSQTSGMTDTQYF	TGTGCCAGCAGTCAGACTAGCGGGATGACAGATACGCAGTATTTT
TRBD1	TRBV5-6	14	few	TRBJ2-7	CASSRTGKDYEQYF	TGTGCCAGCAGCCGGACAGGGAAGGATTACGAGCAGTACTTC
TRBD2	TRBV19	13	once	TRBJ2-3	CASSSGRGDTQYF	TGTGCCAGTAGTAGCGGGAGGGGAGATACGCAGTATTTT
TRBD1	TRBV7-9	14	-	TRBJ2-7	CSSSFGTGGYEQYF	TGTTCCAGCAGCTTTGGGACAGGGGGCTACGAGCAGTACTTC
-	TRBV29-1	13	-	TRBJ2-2	CSVDLESTGELFF	TGCAGCGTTGACCTGGAGTCAACCGGGGAGCTGTTTTTT
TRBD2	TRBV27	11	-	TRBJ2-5	CASRRGETQYF	TGTGCCAGCAGGCGGGGGGAGACCCAGTACTTC
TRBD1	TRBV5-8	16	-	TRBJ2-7	CASSATGGSSSHEQYF	TGTGCCAGCAGCGCCACAGGGGGAAGCTCGAGCCACGAGCAGTACTTC
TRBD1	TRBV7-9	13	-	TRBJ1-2	CASSSDRGNGYTF	TGTGCCAGCAGCTCGGACAGGGGGAATGGCTACACCTTC
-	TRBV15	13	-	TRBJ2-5	CATSSYREETQYF	TGTGCCACCAGCAGTTACAGGGAAGAGACCCAGTACTTC
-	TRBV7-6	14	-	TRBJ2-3	CASSRVHGTDTQYF	TGTGCCAGCAGCAGAGTCCACGGGACAGATACGCAGTATTTT